This T cell receptor beta chain was documented in a study of blood T cell repertoires in COVID-19. On the study more broadly: PBMCs, B-cell-depleted T cells, or T cells were the source of the cDNA or gDNA that made up the material.

Original processing notes: For nucleated cells, counts were estimated from reference gene primer amplification. Method: immunoSEQ multiplex PCR; TCRdb's copy keeps in-frame clones and lacks some. V, J and clone size are those of that table, while D and trimming were read from the DNA. The profile shows about 120,000 clones, around 81% of them singletons. Sequencing was carried out using peripheral blood. This receptor was identified in a man aged 70-80 years with acute or convalescent COVID-19.

The CDR3 nucleotides read TGCGCCAGCAGCCTAAACCGACAGGCCGCAAACTATGGCTACACCTTC. Translation: CASSLNRQAANYGYTF. The chain carries TRBV4-3 and TRBJ1-2; maybe TRBD1 (6 bases). The germline V gene has CDR1 LGHNA and CDR2 YSLEER. The V and J ends lost 4 bases and 2 bases respectively, with 17 bases between them. The CDR3 has 16 amino acids.